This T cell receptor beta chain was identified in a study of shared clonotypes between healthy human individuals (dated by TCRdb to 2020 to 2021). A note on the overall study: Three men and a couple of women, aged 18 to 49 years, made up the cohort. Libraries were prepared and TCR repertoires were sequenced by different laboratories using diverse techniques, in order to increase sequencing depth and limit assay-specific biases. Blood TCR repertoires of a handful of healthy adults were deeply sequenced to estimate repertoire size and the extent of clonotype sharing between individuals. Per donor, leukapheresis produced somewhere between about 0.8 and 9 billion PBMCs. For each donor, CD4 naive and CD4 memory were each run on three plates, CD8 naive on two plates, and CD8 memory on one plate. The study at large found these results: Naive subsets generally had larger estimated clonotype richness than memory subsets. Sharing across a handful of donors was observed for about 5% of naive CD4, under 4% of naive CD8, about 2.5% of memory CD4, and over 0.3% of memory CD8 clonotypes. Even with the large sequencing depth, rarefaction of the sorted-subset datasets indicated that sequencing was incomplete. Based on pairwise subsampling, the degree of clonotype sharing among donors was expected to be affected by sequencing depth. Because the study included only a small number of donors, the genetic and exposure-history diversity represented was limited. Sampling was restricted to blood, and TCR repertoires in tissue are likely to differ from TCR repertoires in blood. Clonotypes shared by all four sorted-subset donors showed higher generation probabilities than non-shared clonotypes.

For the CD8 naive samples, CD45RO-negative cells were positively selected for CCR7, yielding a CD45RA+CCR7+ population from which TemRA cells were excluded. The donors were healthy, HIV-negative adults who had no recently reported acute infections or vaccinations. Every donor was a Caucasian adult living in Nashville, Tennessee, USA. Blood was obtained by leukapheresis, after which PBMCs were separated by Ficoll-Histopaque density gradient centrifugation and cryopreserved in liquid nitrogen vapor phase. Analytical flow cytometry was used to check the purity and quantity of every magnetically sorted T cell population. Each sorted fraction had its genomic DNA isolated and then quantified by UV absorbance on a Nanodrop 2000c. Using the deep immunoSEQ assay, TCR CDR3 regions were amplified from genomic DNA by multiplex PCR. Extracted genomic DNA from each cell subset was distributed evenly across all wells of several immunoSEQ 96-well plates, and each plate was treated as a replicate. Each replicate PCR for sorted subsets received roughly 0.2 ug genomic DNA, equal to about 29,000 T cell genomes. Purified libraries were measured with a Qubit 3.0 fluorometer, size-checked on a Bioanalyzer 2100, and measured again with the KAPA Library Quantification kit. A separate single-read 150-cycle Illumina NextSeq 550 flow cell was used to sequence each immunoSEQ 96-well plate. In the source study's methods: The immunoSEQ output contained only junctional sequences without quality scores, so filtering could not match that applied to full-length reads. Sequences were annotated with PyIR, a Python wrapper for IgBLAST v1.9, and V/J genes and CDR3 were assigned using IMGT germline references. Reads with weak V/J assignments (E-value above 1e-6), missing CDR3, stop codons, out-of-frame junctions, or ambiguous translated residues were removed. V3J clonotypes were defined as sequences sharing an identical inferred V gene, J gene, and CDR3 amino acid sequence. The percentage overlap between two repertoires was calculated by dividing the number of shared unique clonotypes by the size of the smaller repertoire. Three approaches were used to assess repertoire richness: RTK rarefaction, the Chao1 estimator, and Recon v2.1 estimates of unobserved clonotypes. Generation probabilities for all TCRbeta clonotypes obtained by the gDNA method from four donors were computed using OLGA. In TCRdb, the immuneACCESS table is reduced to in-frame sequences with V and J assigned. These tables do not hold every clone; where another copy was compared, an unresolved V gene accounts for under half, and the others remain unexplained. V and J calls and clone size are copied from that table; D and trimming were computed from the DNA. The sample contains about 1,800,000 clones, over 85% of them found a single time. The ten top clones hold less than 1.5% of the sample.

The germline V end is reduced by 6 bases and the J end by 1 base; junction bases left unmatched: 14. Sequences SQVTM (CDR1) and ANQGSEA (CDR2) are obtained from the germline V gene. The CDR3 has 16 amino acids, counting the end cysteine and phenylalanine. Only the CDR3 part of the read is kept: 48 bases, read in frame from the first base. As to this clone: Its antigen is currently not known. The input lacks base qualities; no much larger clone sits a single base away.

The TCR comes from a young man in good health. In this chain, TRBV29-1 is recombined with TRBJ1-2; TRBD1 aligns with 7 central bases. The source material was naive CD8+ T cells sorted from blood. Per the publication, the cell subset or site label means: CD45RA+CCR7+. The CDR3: CSVLRTGTEVNYGYTF. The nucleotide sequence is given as TGCAGCGTCCTCCGAACCGGGACAGAAGTTAACTATGGCTACACCTTC.